The 13 T cell receptor beta chains given below trace back to one sample, sequenced in a study of CD8+CD57+ T cells in acquired aplastic anemia. Profiles of TCR beta VDJ and CDR3 were generated from a genomic DNA template. TCRdb used MiXCR to reprocess the reads, holding one entry per CDR3 protein. The sample carries around 180,000 distinct CDR3 sequences, 60% to 70% recorded once. The specimen was sorted CD4+, CD8+, or CD8+CD57+ T cells (not recorded which) from PBMCs. The source of these receptors is a human donor in good health.

The V call is TRBV19, the J call TRBJ2-7; D uncertain. This CDR3 is built from 14 residues. Trimming stripped 7 bases from V and 4 bases from J, with 17 bases between. Germline V gene data show CDR1 as LNHDA and CDR2 as SQIVND (reference sequence). The CDR3: CASMIDSSHYEQYF. CDR3 in DNA: TGTGCCAGTATGATTGACTCAAGCCATTACGAGCAGTACTTC.

This clonotype showed up many times. This sequence joins TRBV9 and TRBJ2-3; D not resolved. V shed 4 bases and J shed 2 bases, with 14 bases lying between them. This CDR3 comprises 15 residues. CDR1 is SGDLS, CDR2 YYNGEE, per germline. The CDR3 DNA is TGTGCCAGCAGCCCACAAGCGCGCTTCACAGATACGCAGTATTTT. Its translation: CASSPQARFTDTQYF.

This chain connects TRBV20-1 to TRBJ1-6, with 8 positions matching TRBD1. This CDR3 is built from 15 residues. V was clipped by 3 bases and J by 9 bases; unmatched bases: 10. Germline values: CDR1 DFQATT, CDR2 SNEGSKA (reference sequence). The CDR3 DNA reads TGCAGTGCTAGGACAGGGGTTTATGGGAGTTCACCCCTCCACTTT. Amino acid sequence: CSARTGVYGSSPLHF.

In its sample, this clonotype was seen a few times. The V call is TRBV7-2, the J call TRBJ2-3, with 9 bases identical to TRBD2. Germline lookup yields CDR1 SGHTA and CDR2 FQGNSA. The CDR3 contains 16 residues. Unmatched junction bases numbered 7, after V lost 2 bases and J lost 4 bases. The CDR3 spells CASSLLQAGGSDTQYF. CDR3 DNA: TGTGCCAGCAGCTTATTGCAAGCGGGGGGATCAGATACGCAGTATTTT.

This sequence joins TRBV2 and TRBJ1-1, with D possibly being TRBD1 (6 bases). Germline V gene lookup returns CDR1 SNHLY and CDR2 FYNNEI. The CDR3 runs 14 residues. V lost 6 bases and J lost 7, with 18 bases in between. This CDR3 is CASRDTGIAIEAFF. CDR3 sequence (DNA): TGTGCCAGCAGAGATACAGGGATAGCTATTGAAGCTTTCTTT.

In regard to this clonotype: A much larger clonotype is one base distant, so this may be a read error. This sequence joins TRBV20-1 and TRBJ2-5; D possibly matches TRBD1 or TRBD2 (6 bases each). The germline V gene encodes CDR1 DFQATT and CDR2 SNEGSKA (reference sequence). The V gene lost 0 bases and the J gene lost 10 bases, with 12 bases spanning the gap. This CDR3 contains 12 residues. The CDR3 bases are TGCAGTGCTAGAGATCAGAGGGGGGACCAGTACTTC. Encoded protein: CSARDQRGDQYF.

The chain recombines TRBV2 with TRBJ1-6, with 10 bases fitting TRBD1. Germline loops: CDR1 SNHLY, CDR2 FYNNEI. The CDR3 runs 13 residues. Germline trimming cut 6 bases from V and 10 bases from J; bases unmatched to any gene: 3. The CDR3 DNA reads TGTGCCAGCAGGGGGGACAGGGGATCACCCCTCCACTTT. It translates to CASRGDRGSPLHF.

This clonotype was seen just once. The rearrangement joins TRBV5-1 to TRBJ1-2; 8 nucleotides line up with TRBD1. After removal of 8 bases from V and 1 base from J, the junction contained 10 bases not matched to a gene. The CDR3 runs 15 residues. The germline V gene encodes CDR1 SGHRS and CDR2 YFSETQ. DNA for the CDR3: TGCGCCAGTAGCCCCAGGGGGCTGATTAACTATGGCTACACCTTC. Residues: CASSPRGLINYGYTF.

This clonotype appeared a few times. The rearrangement joins TRBV19 to TRBJ1-2; D gene unclear. CDR1 is LNHDA and CDR2 is SQIVND in the germline V gene (reference sequence). The CDR3 covers 12 residues. V lost 5 bases and J 4 bases, leaving 8 bases between the germline ends. The CDR3 loop is CASSAEGYGYTF. CDR3 in DNA: TGTGCCAGTAGTGCAGAGGGCTATGGCTACACCTTC.

The rearrangement links TRBV4-1 to TRBJ2-7, with TRBD1 as a possible D gene (6 bases). CDR1 is MGHRA and CDR2 is YSYEKL in the germline V gene. The V gene lost 1 base and the J gene lost 8 bases, with 12 bases spanning the gap. The CDR3 covers 13 residues. CDR3 sequence: CASSQAGQSQQYF. The CDR3 coding sequence is TGCGCCAGCAGCCAAGCTGGACAGTCCCAGCAGTACTTC.

Here the CDR3 DNA reads TGTGCCAGCAGTGAAAGGGGCCCCACCCCCCACGAGCAGTACTTC. Translated, it gives CASSERGPTPHEQYF. V usage is TRBV2 and J usage is TRBJ2-7, with D possibly TRBD1 on 5 matching bases. Deletions cut 2 bases from V and 5 bases from J, with 16 bases between. Germline V CDR1 and CDR2: SNHLY, FYNNEI. The CDR3 contains 15 residues.

This clonotype has just a few counts. The chain recombines TRBV7-2 with TRBJ1-1; the D gene is possibly TRBD1 (5 bases). CDR3 size: 15 residues. V dropped 2 bases and J dropped 1 base, with 11 bases sitting between them. Germline V gene lookup returns CDR1 SGHTA and CDR2 FQGNSA. This CDR3 reads CASSLWGKGNTEAFF. The CDR3 DNA is TGTGCCAGCAGCTTATGGGGGAAAGGGAACACTGAAGCTTTCTTT.

J is TRBJ1-4 and V is TRBV4-3; no definite D call. The V end lost 0 bases, the J end lost 8 bases, and 4 bases lay between the germline ends. The CDR3 covers 12 residues. CDR1 and CDR2 (germline): LGHNA, YSLEER. The CDR3 bases are TGCGCCAGCAGCCAAGAAGAGGAAAAACTGTTTTTT. Encoded protein: CASSQEEEKLFF.